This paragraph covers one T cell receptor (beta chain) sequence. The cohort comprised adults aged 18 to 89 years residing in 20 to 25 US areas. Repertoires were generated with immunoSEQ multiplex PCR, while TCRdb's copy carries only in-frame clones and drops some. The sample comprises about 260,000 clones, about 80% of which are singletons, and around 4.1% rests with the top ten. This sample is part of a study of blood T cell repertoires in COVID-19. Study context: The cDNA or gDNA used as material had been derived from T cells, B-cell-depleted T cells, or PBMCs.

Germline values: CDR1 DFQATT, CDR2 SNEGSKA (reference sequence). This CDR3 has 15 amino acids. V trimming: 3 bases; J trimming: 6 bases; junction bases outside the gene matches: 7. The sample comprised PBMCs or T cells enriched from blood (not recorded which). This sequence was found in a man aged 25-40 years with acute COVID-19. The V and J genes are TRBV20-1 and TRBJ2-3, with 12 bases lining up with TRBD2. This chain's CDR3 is CSASKLAGGRDTQYF. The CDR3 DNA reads TGCAGTGCTAGTAAACTAGCGGGGGGCCGGGATACGCAGTATTTT.